One sample yielded the 13 T cell receptor beta chains listed below, sequenced in a study of T cell responses to AZD1222 COVID-19 vaccine. TCRdb's table, derived via immunoSEQ multiplex PCR, lists solely in-frame clones and lacks some. Of around 83,000 clones in the sample, approximately 90% were seen once. Material: peripheral blood, obtained on day 0 of AZD1222 vaccination. These receptors all stem from an adult in good health.

The genes are TRBV6-2 or TRBV6-3 and TRBJ2-4; 10 bases line up with TRBD2. In germline, CDR1 is MNHEY, CDR2 SVGEGT. The V gene end was trimmed by 4 bases and the J gene end by 4 bases; junction bases not matched to a gene: 7. The CDR3 contains 16 residues. In nucleotides, the CDR3 is TGTGCCAGCAGTTCCCTAGCGGGAGAACGGAAAAACATTCAGTACTTC. This translates into CASSSLAGERKNIQYF.

The chain couples TRBV19 to TRBJ1-5, with TRBD1 identical over 8 bases. V lost 3 bases to trimming and J lost 0 bases; unmatched junction nucleotides: 10. The germline CDR1 and CDR2 sequences are LNHDA and SQIVND (reference sequence). This CDR3 spans 18 amino acids. In DNA form, the CDR3 reads TGTGCCAGTAGTATCGACGGGACAGGTGTTTATAGCAATCAGCCCCAGCATTTT. Protein product: CASSIDGTGVYSNQPQHF.

In the case of this clone: A junction boundary mismatches the germline segment, possibly from a read error. The genes are TRBV7-8 and TRBJ2-7; TRBD2 matches 12 bases. CDR3 size: 12 residues. Germline CDR1 and CDR2: SGHVS and FQNEAQ. The CDR3: CASSFRTSGAAF. The CDR3 DNA reads as TGTGCCAGCAGCTTCAGGACTAGCGGGGCCGCCTTC.

A few counts support this clone. The chain couples TRBV6-5 to TRBJ1-2, with D unclear. Trimming removed 5 bases at V and 1 base at J, with 11 bases between. This CDR3 spans 14 amino acids. The germline CDR1 and CDR2 sequences are MNHEY and SVGAGI. The CDR3 nucleotides are TGTGCCAGCAGTCCGGAGGCTCATAACTATGGCTACACCTTC. This gives the protein CASSPEAHNYGYTF.

The chain couples TRBV15 to TRBJ1-5; 7 positions match TRBD1. CDR1 is LNHNV and CDR2 is YYDKDF in the germline V gene (reference sequence). Losses at the gene ends were 0 bases for V and 3 bases for J; bases not matched to a gene: 5. The CDR3 has 16 residues. The CDR3 is CATSRDPTGVNQPQHF. In DNA form, the CDR3 reads TGTGCCACCAGCAGAGACCCTACAGGGGTCAATCAGCCCCAGCATTTT.

This chain connects TRBV4-3 to TRBJ2-6; no clear D gene. CDR3 length equals 15 residues. Germline V CDR1 and CDR2: LGHNA, YSLEER. The ends were cut back, 5 bases at V and 0 bases at J, with 8 bases in the middle. The chain's CDR3 is CASSWGDSGANVLTF. CDR3 coding DNA: TGCGCCAGCAGCTGGGGTGACTCTGGGGCCAACGTCCTGACTTTC.

This clone was detected a few times. The J gene is TRBJ1-2, the V gene TRBV9; 8 bases map to TRBD1. CDR1 SGDLS and CDR2 YYNGEE come from the germline V gene. This CDR3 has 13 amino acids. V dropped 3 bases and J dropped 6; count of bases not matched to a gene: 4. CDR3 DNA sequence: TGTGCCAGCAGCGGAGGACAGGGTGATGGCTACACCTTC. It encodes CASSGGQGDGYTF.

This chain links TRBV5-1 with TRBJ2-2; TRBD2 agrees at 8 bases. This CDR3 is built from 14 residues. Trimming took 4 bases from V and 4 from J; bases not matched to a gene: 3. Germline V lookup: CDR1 SGHRS, CDR2 YFSETQ. The CDR3 DNA reads TGCGCCAGCAGCCCCGGGGGGGTCACCGGGGAGCTGTTTTTT. Translation: CASSPGGVTGELFF.

The chain recombines TRBV7-9 with TRBJ2-5; 11 bases align to TRBD1. V was clipped by 4 bases and J by 5 bases; unmatched bases: 6. CDR3 length: 15 amino acids. Germline V gene data show CDR1 as SEHNR and CDR2 as FQNEAQ (reference sequence). The CDR3 nucleotides are TGTGCCAGCAGCTACGGACAGGGGGCTGGGGAGACCCAGTACTTC. Its translation: CASSYGQGAGETQYF.

V is TRBV7-2 and J is TRBJ1-2, with D unresolved. This CDR3 contains 15 residues. The V end was cut by 1 base, the J end by 1 base, with 10 bases between. Germline CDR1 is SGHTA and CDR2 is FQGNSA. CDR3 sequence reads: CASSLDRAYNYGYTF. CDR3 coding DNA: TGTGCCAGCAGCTTAGACCGGGCCTATAACTATGGCTACACCTTC.

The chain combines TRBV6-5 with TRBJ2-6; no definite D call. Germline CDR1 MNHEY, CDR2 SVGAGI. The CDR3 extends over 16 amino acids. Trimming took 4 bases from V and 0 from J, leaving 10 bases between them. The CDR3 region is CASSLPESSGANVLTF. The DNA of the CDR3 is TGTGCCAGCAGTTTACCTGAGAGCTCTGGGGCCAACGTCCTGACTTTC.

This sequence joins TRBV7-9 and TRBJ1-2; D gene ambiguous. V dropped 5 bases and J dropped 1 base, with 20 bases sitting between them. The V gene's germline CDR1 is SEHNR and CDR2 FQNEAQ (reference sequence). This CDR3 is 17 amino acids long. The DNA for the CDR3 is TGTGCCAGCAGCCCTAGAGGACGGGATACCTATAACTATGGCTACACCTTC. Protein: CASSPRGRDTYNYGYTF.

The V call is TRBV9, the J call TRBJ1-6, with D unresolved. The CDR3 has 15 residues. Deletions cut 2 bases from V and 0 bases from J, with 6 bases between. Germline CDR1 reads SGDLS; CDR2 reads YYNGEE. In DNA form, the CDR3 reads TGTGCCAGCAGCGTGGGGAGCTCCTATAATTCACCCCTCCACTTT. It translates to CASSVGSSYNSPLHF.